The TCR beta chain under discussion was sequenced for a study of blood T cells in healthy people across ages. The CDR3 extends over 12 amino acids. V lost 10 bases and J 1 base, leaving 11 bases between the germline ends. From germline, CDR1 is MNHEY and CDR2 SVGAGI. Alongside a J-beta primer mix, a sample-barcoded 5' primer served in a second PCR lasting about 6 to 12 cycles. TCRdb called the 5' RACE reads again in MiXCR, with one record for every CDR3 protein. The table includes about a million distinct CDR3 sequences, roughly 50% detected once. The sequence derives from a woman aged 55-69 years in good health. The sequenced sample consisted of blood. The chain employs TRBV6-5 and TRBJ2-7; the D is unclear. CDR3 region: CATLGRSYEQYF. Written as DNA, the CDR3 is TGTGCCACCCTAGGACGGTCCTACGAGCAGTACTTC.